This T cell receptor beta chain was found in a study of shared clonotypes between healthy human individuals. The ends lost 4 bases at V and 2 bases at J; junction bases unmatched: 3. Germline CDR1 LGHNA, CDR2 YNFKEQ. The CDR3 is 14 residues long. TCRdb's table, derived via immunoSEQ multiplex PCR, lists solely in-frame clones and lacks some. The sample includes roughly 2,500,000 clones, 80% to 95% of them seen just once. About this clone itself: The same CDR3 can be traced to other DNA sequences in this sample.

V gene TRBV4-2 combines with J gene TRBJ1-2, with 8 bases fitting TRBD1. The origin of this receptor is a man between 18 and 29 years old in good health. Some clones in this sample may be carry-over from other donors' samples. The sample consisted of naive CD4+ T cells from PBMCs. Subset specified: CD45RA+ positively selected. The CDR3 spells CASSLDRENYGYTF. As DNA, the CDR3 is TGTGCCAGCAGCCTGGACAGGGAGAACTATGGCTACACCTTC.